The entry below describes one T cell receptor beta chain. The repertoire was sequenced with immunoSEQ multiplex PCR; TCRdb's copy has only in-frame clones and lacks some. Found here are roughly 640,000 clones, approximately 79% of them singletons; the top ten hold roughly 1.7%. Healthy HIV-negative adults without recent acute infections or vaccinations served as donors. This sample was included in a study of shared clonotypes between healthy human individuals. Looking at the study overall: Per donor, CD8 memory used one plate, CD8 naive used two, CD4 memory used three and CD4 naive used three.

CDR3 length equals 16 residues. CDR1 KGHSH and CDR2 LQKENI come from the germline V gene. Unmatched junction bases numbered 12, after V lost 5 bases and J lost 7 bases. This chain joins TRBV18 and TRBJ2-4; TRBD1 matches 9 bases. The sample was memory CD4+ T cells sorted from blood. Subset specified: CD45RA-negative fraction. The clonotype comes from a woman between 25 and 40 years old in good health. CDR3 residues: CASSSYTQGAENIQYF. CDR3 nucleotide sequence: TGTGCCAGCTCATCATATACACAGGGGGCTGAGAACATTCAGTACTTC.